The source of this T cell receptor (beta chain) is a study of T cells in Graves' hyperthyroidism and ophthalmopathy. V lost 0 bases, J lost 5 bases, and 13 bases lay in between. There are 15 residues in the CDR3. Germline-derived CDR1 and CDR2 are SEHNR and FQNEAQ (reference sequence). RNA transcripts served as the template for amplifying TCR beta CDR3 regions. The TCR CDR3 was amplified in a first-round RT-PCR using the HTBI primer set. In TCRdb, the multiplex PCR reads were re-called with MiXCR into one record per CDR3 protein. The top ten hold 15% to 19% of the sample, which has approximately 640,000 distinct CDR3 sequences, approximately 15% seen once.

The source of this sequence is a man aged 45 to 65 with Graves' hyperthyroidism. The sample taken for sequencing was blood. The rearrangement joins TRBV7-9 to TRBJ1-2; the D is unclear. In DNA form, the CDR3 reads TGTGCCAGCAGCTTAGCAGGGATGGACGGGTATGGCTACACCTTC. This gives the protein CASSLAGMDGYGYTF.